The present entry profiles one T cell receptor (beta chain) with its context. The entry originates in a study of blood T cell repertoires in COVID-19. Study context: The samples span acute and convalescent COVID-19 from the United States, Italy and Spain. Nucleic acid was either cDNA or gDNA, and it came from T cells, B-cell-depleted T cells, or PBMCs.

Clones were read by immunoSEQ multiplex PCR, and TCRdb kept only the in-frame ones, dropping some. The sample has over 75,000 clones, roughly 89% seen once. The TCR sequence derives from a woman aged 80 or older with active COVID-19. The sample was peripheral blood.

In DNA form, the CDR3 reads TGCGCCAGCAGCTTAGATTCGTCCCTAACAGATACGCAGTATTTT. It yields the protein CASSLDSSLTDTQYF. V usage is TRBV5-1 and J usage is TRBJ2-3, with D unclear. Germline CDR1 reads SGHRS; CDR2 reads YFSETQ. The CDR3 extends over 15 amino acids. V was pared by 2 bases and J by 3 bases, with 13 bases between.